Sequencing of this T cell receptor beta chain was carried out in a study of glioma-infiltrating T cells after dendritic cell vaccination (dated by TCRdb to 2016 to 2018). With regard to the full study: A cohort of roughly 15 glioblastoma patients from Phase I and II dendritic cell vaccination trials was included, of whom 9 were newly diagnosed and 6 had recurrent disease. Autologous tumor lysate-pulsed dendritic cell vaccination was administered to the patients between about 2003 and 2012. To make the vaccine, monocyte-derived dendritic cells were cultured for about seven days with IL-4 and GM-CSF and then pulsed overnight with autologous tumor lysate. Each patient was given three intradermal dendritic cell vaccine injections, spaced two weeks apart, in the arm below the axilla. In glioblastoma patients vaccinated with dendritic cells, deep sequencing of TCR beta CDR3 regions served to measure tumor-infiltrating lymphocyte content and to compare repertoires between tumor and blood. TCR sequencing metrics, including TIL content and tumor-blood repertoire overlap, were correlated with survival after dendritic cell vaccination. Overall study results and their limits: No direct relationship between TCR clonality and survival was found, suggesting a diverse polyclonal response may matter. After dendritic cell vaccination, a higher estimated pretreatment TIL content predicted longer time to progression and overall survival. The cohort was small and heterogeneous, few patients had complete blood and tumor sets, and even fewer had initial-recurrent tumor pairs. The response model built on TCR overlap across three groups was characterized as speculative, with prospective validation still needed.

Patients were selected for having adequate residual fresh-frozen tumor tissue and more than two years of available survival data. An isocitrate dehydrogenase mutation was not carried by any of the glioblastoma patients, although molecular status was otherwise variable. PBMC were collected before vaccination, two weeks after the third vaccination, and at tumor progression when it occurred. The Qiagen DNeasy Blood extraction Kit was used to extract genomic DNA. The immunoSEQ assay amplified TCRB CDR3 regions from around 2.1 micrograms of genomic DNA, or from all available DNA when less than that amount was available. For multiplex PCR, 60 forward primers for TCR V beta segments and 13 reverse primers for J beta segments were used. To estimate reads per starting template, synthetic control templates were spiked into each sample at limiting dilution. The Illumina HiSeq System generated sequencing reads of 87 bp. Concerning the study's data processing: To remove PCR and sequencing errors, closely related sequences were merged with a nearest neighbor algorithm. TCR overlap was defined as the percentage of unique tumor TCR beta sequences that were also present in the same patient's peripheral blood. TCRdb limited this immuneACCESS table to in-frame rearrangements with V and J called. A share of clones is missing; checked studies link under half to unresolved V genes, and the rest is unexplained. V and J calls and clone size are copied from that table; D and trimming were computed from the DNA. Across this sample there are some 70,000 clones, with 80% to 85% seen only once. 7.9% of the sample comes from the top ten.

Reading from cysteine to phenylalanine, the CDR3 counts 12 amino acids. Of the read, only the CDR3 DNA is kept; its 36 bases are in frame from base 1. The trim is 2 bases for V and 5 bases for J, with a gap of 6 bases between the germline ends. In the germline V gene, CDR1 corresponds to ENHRY and CDR2 to SYGVKD. This clone showed up just once. It lacks a known antigen. Qualities for individual bases were not recorded, and no much larger clone is one base off. Recombination joined TRBV10-3 with TRBJ2-5; TRBD1 is a possible D gene, resting on 5 matching bases. The specimen comprised blood, sampled before dendritic cell vaccination. The TCR comes from a human donor with glioblastoma. Read as DNA, the sequence is TGTGCCATCAGTGAGCCAGGGGAGACCCAGTACTTC. Its translation is CAISEPGETQYF.